This T cell receptor (beta chain) was sequenced for a study of T cell repertoires in cytomegalovirus infection. Trimming at V came to 9 bases and at J to 9 bases, leaving 11 bases not matched to a gene. The germline V gene has CDR1 SNHLY and CDR2 FYNNEI. The CDR3 has 14 amino acids. As concerns this clonotype: The antigen remains undetermined.

TCRdb ran MiXCR on the reads and lists one entry per CDR3 protein. The sample holds about 770,000 distinct CDR3 sequences, 25% to 30% seen once. The sample here was cultured CD8+ T cells from PBMCs, taken from culture after CMV antigen stimulation. The receptor's source is a human donor in good health (CMV status not recorded). Some clones in this sample may be carry-over from other donors' samples. V is TRBV2 and J is TRBJ1-6, with TRBD1 identical over 7 bases. For the CDR3, the DNA is TGTGCCAGGAGCGAGGAGGGGGCCGGTTCACCCCTCCACTTT. Translating gives CARSEEGAGSPLHF.